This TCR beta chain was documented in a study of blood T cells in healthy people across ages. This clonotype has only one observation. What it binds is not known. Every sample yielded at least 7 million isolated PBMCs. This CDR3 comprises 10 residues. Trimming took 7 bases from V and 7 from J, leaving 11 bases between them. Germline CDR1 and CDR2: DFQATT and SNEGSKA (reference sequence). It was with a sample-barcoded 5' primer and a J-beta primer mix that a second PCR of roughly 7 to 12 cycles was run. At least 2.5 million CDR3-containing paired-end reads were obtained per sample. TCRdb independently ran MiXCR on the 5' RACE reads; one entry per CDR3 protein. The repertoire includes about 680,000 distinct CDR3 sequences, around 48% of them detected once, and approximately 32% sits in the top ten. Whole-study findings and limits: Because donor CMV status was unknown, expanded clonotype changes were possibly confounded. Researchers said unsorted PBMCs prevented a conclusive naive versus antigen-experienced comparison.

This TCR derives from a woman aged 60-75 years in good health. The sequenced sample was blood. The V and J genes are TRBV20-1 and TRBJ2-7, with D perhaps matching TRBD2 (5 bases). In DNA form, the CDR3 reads TGCAGTGTTCGGGGAAATGAGCAGTACTTC. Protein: CSVRGNEQYF.